These 10 T cell receptor beta chains share one sample of origin, sequenced in a study of blood T cells in healthy people across ages. Using a J-beta primer mix together with a sample-barcoded 5' primer, a second PCR was run for roughly 6 to 12 cycles. Each CDR3 protein is one row after TCRdb ran MiXCR on the 5' RACE reads. The data hold roughly 2 million distinct CDR3 sequences, with roughly 52% observed a single time. Sequencing input: blood. The source is a woman between 40 and 50 years old in good health.

V gene TRBV6-5 combines with J gene TRBJ1-1; possibly TRBD1 for D (6 bases). The CDR3 runs 13 residues. Trimming cost V 6 bases and J 10 bases, with 18 bases left between them. Germline assignment: CDR1 MNHEY and CDR2 SVGAGI. The CDR3 here is CASRPDRSRGAFF. CDR3 nucleotides: TGTGCCAGCAGGCCTGACAGGTCCCGAGGAGCTTTCTTT.

This rearrangement joins TRBV14 to TRBJ2-1; 10 positions agree with TRBD2. The CDR3 loop spans 15 amino acids. V trimming: 1 base; J trimming: 6 bases; junction bases outside the gene matches: 3. The germline gives CDR1 SGHDN, CDR2 FVKESK. The CDR3 here is CASSQGTSGLNEQFF. The CDR3 DNA is TGTGCCAGCAGCCAAGGGACTAGCGGCCTCAATGAGCAGTTCTTC. Based on the CDR3 plus reference TRBV14 and TRBJ2-1, the full variable domain is EAGVTQFPSHSVIEKGQTVTLRCDPISGHDNLYWYRRVMGKEIKFLLHFVKESKQDESGMPNNRFLAERTGGTYSTLKVQPAELEDSGVYFCASSQGTSGLNEQFFGPGTRLTVL.

In this sample, this clonotype turned up a few times. The chain joins TRBV6-2 or TRBV6-3 to TRBJ2-5, with a weak D call TRBD1 (7 bases). The ends were cut back, 2 bases at V and 5 bases at J, with 18 bases in the middle. The germline V gene has CDR1 MNHEY and CDR2 SVGEGT. The CDR3 length is 16 residues. The CDR3 here is CASSYRNRGGDETQYF. In DNA form, the CDR3 reads TGTGCCAGCAGTTACCGGAACAGGGGAGGAGACGAGACCCAGTACTTC.

The chain links TRBV6-5 to TRBJ1-6, with TRBD1 matching 9 bases. The germline gives CDR1 MNHEY, CDR2 SVGAGI. The CDR3 consists of 15 residues. Trimming took 4 bases from V and 9 from J; bases not matched to a gene: 7. CDR3 region: CASSSTRDRASPLHF. The CDR3 DNA reads TGTGCCAGCAGTTCAACCCGGGACAGGGCTTCACCCCTCCACTTT.

This clonotype has more than one count but fewer than ten. The chain couples TRBV7-9 to TRBJ2-4, with no clear D. V gave up 0 bases and J gave up 6 bases, with 12 bases separating them. The CDR3 loop spans 15 amino acids. Germline CDR1 is SEHNR and CDR2 is FQNEAQ (reference sequence). The CDR3 is CASSLADRSLNIQYF. The CDR3 nucleotides read TGTGCCAGCAGCTTAGCGGACCGATCACTAAACATTCAGTACTTC.

This clonotype showed up many times. This may stem from a read error, because a much larger clone lies one nucleotide away. The chain has TRBV4-1 and TRBJ2-5; tentatively, D is TRBD1 (5 bases). CDR1 and CDR2 from the germline V gene are MGHRA and YSYEKL. Trimming took off 0 bases at V and 11 bases at J, with 19 bases between the two ends. The CDR3 totals 15 residues. DNA of the CDR3: TGCGCCAGCAGCCAAGAAGACAGAGACAACAATGAGCAGTACTTC. It is translated as CASSQEDRDNNEQYF.

This rearrangement joins TRBV5-6 to TRBJ1-4; D is uncertain. The germline V gene has CDR1 SGHDT and CDR2 YYEEEE. The V end was cut by 5 bases, the J end by 4 bases, with 9 bases between. The CDR3 has 13 amino acids. CDR3 DNA sequence: TGTGCCAGCAGAGCGGCCCGTAATGAAAAACTGTTTTTT. Protein sequence: CASRAARNEKLFF. Full variable domain (rest looked up from reference TRBV5-6 and TRBJ1-4): DAGVTQSPTHLIKTRGQQVTLRCSPKSGHDTVSWYQQALGQGPQFIFQYYEEEERQRGNFPDRFSGHQFPNYSSELNVNALLLGDSALYLCASRAARNEKLFFGSGTQLSVL.

The V and J genes are TRBV7-2 and TRBJ1-5, with TRBD1 matching 8 bases. Germline CDR1 and CDR2: SGHTA and FQGNSA. V shed 5 bases, J shed 10 bases, and the junction held 10 bases outside the gene matches. This CDR3 has 14 residues. The chain's CDR3 is CASSPGQGGSPQHF. CDR3 in DNA: TGTGCCAGCAGCCCAGGACAGGGAGGATCCCCCCAGCATTTT.

The chain recombines TRBV21-1 with TRBJ2-7; the table names TRBD1, a call not compared with the DNA. TRBV21-1 has pseudogene status. The length of the CDR3 is 21 residues. The CDR3 reads CASSNPQHGGRTSKPFYEQYF. CDR3 sequence (DNA): TGTGCCAGCAGCAACCCCCAGCACGGGGGTCGCACCTCAAAACCTTTCTACGAGCAGTACTTC.

The chain carries TRBV20-1 and TRBJ2-1, with D uncertain. Germline V lookup: CDR1 DFQATT, CDR2 SNEGSKA (reference sequence). This CDR3 spans 15 amino acids. V was trimmed by 2 bases and J by 0 bases, leaving 11 bases between them. CDR3 bases: TGCAGTGCTAGAACCCCAGTCCACTCCTACAATGAGCAGTTCTTC. This codes for CSARTPVHSYNEQFF.